The 2 T cell receptor beta chains listed next were all sequenced from one sample in a study of long-term antiretroviral therapy in people with HIV. This was the immunoSEQ v3.0 assay at survey level. The assay was immunoSEQ multiplex PCR, and TCRdb's table has in-frame clones only and misses some. The repertoire holds tens of thousands of clones, with approximately 80% as singletons. The sample in question was unsorted PBMCs, obtained 1.1 years before starting antiretroviral therapy. The receptors shown here come from a woman younger than 45 with HIV.

This clone was detected only once. This chain connects TRBV7-9 to TRBJ2-5, with D possibly TRBD2 on 6 matching bases. The CDR3 has 14 amino acids. The V and J ends lost 10 bases and 2 bases respectively, with 17 bases between them. CDR1 and CDR2 (germline): SEHNR, FQNEAQ (reference sequence). The DNA of the CDR3 is TGTGCCACAGAGTCGGGGGTCGGTCAAGAGACCCAGTACTTC. Translating it yields CATESGVGQETQYF.

The chain recombines TRBV6-5 with TRBJ1-2; 9 positions match TRBD1. Trimming took 2 bases from V and 3 from J; bases not matched to a gene: 1. This CDR3 is 14 amino acids long. The germline V gene encodes CDR1 MNHEY and CDR2 SVGAGI. The CDR3 DNA follows: TGTGCCAGCAGTTACCGGGACAGGGACTATGGCTACACCTTC. Encoded protein: CASSYRDRDYGYTF.